The next 15 T cell receptor beta chains were all read from a single sample in a study of T cell responses to AZD1222 COVID-19 vaccine. Clones were sequenced by immunoSEQ multiplex PCR, and TCRdb holds only the in-frame ones, with some missing. The data hold more than 250,000 clones, with over 90% observed a single time. Sequencing used peripheral blood, obtained on day 0 of AZD1222 vaccination. The origin of the receptors is an adult in good health.

The rearrangement links TRBV7-8 to TRBJ1-1; D is ambiguous. V was pared by 1 base and J by 12 bases, with 15 bases between. Germline lookup yields CDR1 SGHVS and CDR2 FQNEAQ. The CDR3 has 13 amino acids. Written as DNA, the CDR3 is TGTGCCAGCAGCTTAGAGGTTGAGTTCCCGACTTTCTTT. Its protein is CASSLEVEFPTFF.

The chain recombines TRBV25-1 with TRBJ1-4; possibly TRBD1 for D (5 bases). CDR3 length: 16 amino acids. The V gene's germline CDR1 is MGHDK and CDR2 SYGVNS. Trimming cost V 3 bases and J 0 bases, with 11 bases left between them. The CDR3 DNA follows: TGTGCCAGCAGTGACTACGGGGGGGCAACTAATGAAAAACTGTTTTTT. Its translation: CASSDYGGATNEKLFF.

The chain couples TRBV28 to TRBJ2-5; D unresolved. This CDR3 has 17 residues. Trimming stripped 8 bases from V and 3 bases from J, with 25 bases between. CDR1 and CDR2 (germline): MDHEN, SYDVKM. In DNA form, the CDR3 reads TGTGCCAGCGGACCCCCTCTATATTTCGCACGAAAAGAGACCCAGTACTTC. It translates to CASGPPLYFARKETQYF.

This clone was seen a single time. J is TRBJ1-1 and V is TRBV5-1; a possible D gene is TRBD1 (5 bases). Trimming pared 4 bases from V and 0 bases from J, leaving 10 bases between. The CDR3 consists of 14 residues. Germline V gene data show CDR1 as SGHRS and CDR2 as YFSETQ. CDR3 coding DNA: TGCGCCAGCAGCATTACAGGCTTGAACACTGAAGCTTTCTTT. Amino acids: CASSITGLNTEAFF.

This clone has only one observation. The rearrangement joins TRBV7-6 to TRBJ2-7, with 7 bases matching TRBD1. J was trimmed by 1 base and V by 3 bases; bases with no gene match: 6. The CDR3 length is 15 residues. Germline CDR1 is SGHVS and CDR2 is FNYEAQ. The chain's CDR3 is CASSLGAGGSYEQYF. Written as DNA, the CDR3 is TGTGCCAGCAGCTTGGGGGCAGGGGGATCCTACGAGCAGTACTTC. Full variable domain (rest looked up from reference TRBV7-6 and TRBJ2-7): GAGVSQSPRYKVTKRGQDVALRCDPISGHVSLYWYRQALGQGPEFLTYFNYEAQQDKSGLPNDRFSAERPEGSISTLTIQRTEQRDSAMYRCASSLGAGGSYEQYFGPGTRLTVT.

The J gene is TRBJ1-1, the V gene TRBV7-2; the D gene is possibly TRBD1 (5 bases). Germline assignment: CDR1 SGHTA and CDR2 FQGNSA. V gave up 5 bases and J gave up 5 bases, with 12 bases separating them. This CDR3 is 13 amino acids long. CDR3 sequence reads: CASSRGEGTEAFF. CDR3 DNA sequence: TGTGCCAGCAGCCGAGGGGAAGGGACTGAAGCTTTCTTT.

The V and J genes are TRBV2 and TRBJ1-1, with 10 bases aligning to TRBD1. The germline CDR1 and CDR2 sequences are SNHLY and FYNNEI. The CDR3 has 15 residues. The J segment lost 8 bases and the V segment lost 4 bases, leaving 10 bases of the junction unmatched. The chain's CDR3 is CASSVRDRGRGEAFF. CDR3 coding DNA: TGTGCCAGCAGTGTTCGTGACAGGGGGCGAGGAGAAGCTTTCTTT.

The chain uses TRBV19 and TRBJ2-7; 9 positions agree with TRBD1. Looked up from germline, CDR1 is LNHDA and CDR2 is SQIVND (reference sequence). The CDR3 consists of 16 residues. With 6 bases clipped from V and 0 bases from J, the junction kept 9 bases outside the gene matches. CDR3 coding DNA: TGTGCCAGTAGCCCGGGACAGGGCTATTCCTCCTACGAGCAGTACTTC. Translating gives CASSPGQGYSSYEQYF.

The chain recombines TRBV28 with TRBJ1-1, with 8 positions matching TRBD1. V was pared by 6 bases and J by 4 bases, with 7 bases of the junction left unmatched. CDR1 is MDHEN, CDR2 SYDVKM, per germline. CDR3 size: 14 residues. CDR3 nucleotides: TGTGCCAGCAGCTTGCACAGGGGGGCCACTGAAGCTTTCTTT. This codes for CASSLHRGATEAFF.

The CDR3 loop is CASSLGVGTTEAFF. The CDR3 DNA is TGTGCCAGCAGCTTAGGGGTAGGGACCACTGAAGCTTTCTTT. The J gene is TRBJ1-1, the V gene TRBV7-9, with D possibly TRBD1 on 5 matching bases. This CDR3 spans 14 amino acids. The germline V and J ends were trimmed by 1 base and 4 bases, with 10 bases remaining between them. Germline loops: CDR1 SEHNR, CDR2 FQNEAQ (reference sequence). Using reference TRBV7-9 and TRBJ1-1 for the parts outside the CDR3, the full variable domain is DTGVSQNPRHKITKRGQNVTFRCDPISEHNRLYWYRQTLGQGPEFLTYFQNEAQLEKSRLLSDRFSAERPKGSFSTLEIQRTEQGDSAMYLCASSLGVGTTEAFFGQGTRLTVV.

The chain joins TRBV28 to TRBJ1-4; 7 bases fit TRBD1. Germline values: CDR1 MDHEN, CDR2 SYDVKM. The ends lost 2 bases at V and 7 bases at J; junction bases unmatched: 16. The CDR3 has 18 amino acids. CDR3 sequence reads: CASSLRQGGGGSGEKLFF. The CDR3 region has the DNA TGTGCCAGCAGTTTACGACAGGGCGGGGGAGGGTCCGGTGAAAAACTGTTTTTT.

This clone turned up a few times. This sequence joins TRBV19 and TRBJ2-5, with D maybe TRBD2 (5 bases). This CDR3 is built from 13 residues. Germline V lookup: CDR1 LNHDA, CDR2 SQIVND (reference sequence). V was shortened by 3 bases and J by 4 bases, with 9 bases between the two germline ends. DNA for the CDR3: TGTGCCAGTAGTATCCCGCTAGCAGAGACCCAGTACTTC. It translates to CASSIPLAETQYF.

CDR3 sequence (DNA): TGTGCCAGCAGCTTACAGATCACCGGGGAGCTGTTTTTT. Encoded protein: CASSLQITGELFF. The gene calls are TRBV7-9 and TRBJ2-2; D remains unclear. Per germline, CDR1 SEHNR and CDR2 FQNEAQ (reference sequence). The CDR3 is 13 amino acids. V lost 2 bases and J lost 4, with 5 bases in between.

J is TRBJ1-5 and V is TRBV4-1; D is perhaps TRBD1 (6 bases). The germline CDR1 and CDR2 sequences are MGHRA and YSYEKL. This CDR3 region has 15 residues. The V end was cut by 4 bases, the J end by 7 bases, with 17 bases between. As DNA, the CDR3 is TGCGCCAGCAGCCCGGATGAGGGGGGGCGACAGCCCCAGCATTTT. This encodes CASSPDEGGRQPQHF.

The rearrangement links TRBV28 to TRBJ1-3; D not certain. V lost 8 bases and J 0 bases, leaving 8 bases between the germline ends. The germline CDR1 and CDR2 sequences are MDHEN and SYDVKM. CDR3 length equals 13 residues. The CDR3 spells CASGLTSGNTIYF. For the CDR3, the DNA is TGTGCCAGCGGGCTGACCTCTGGAAACACCATATATTTT.